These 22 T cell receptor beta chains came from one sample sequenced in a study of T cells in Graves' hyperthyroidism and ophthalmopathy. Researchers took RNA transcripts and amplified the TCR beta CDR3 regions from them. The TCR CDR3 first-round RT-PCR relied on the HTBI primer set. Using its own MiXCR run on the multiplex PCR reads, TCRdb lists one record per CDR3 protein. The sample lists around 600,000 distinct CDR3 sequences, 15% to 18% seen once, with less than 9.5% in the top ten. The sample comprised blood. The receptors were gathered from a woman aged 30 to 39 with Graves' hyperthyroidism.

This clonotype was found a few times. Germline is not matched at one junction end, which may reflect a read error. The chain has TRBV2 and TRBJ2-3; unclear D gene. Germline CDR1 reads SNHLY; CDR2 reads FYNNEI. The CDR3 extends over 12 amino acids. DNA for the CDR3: TGTGCCAGCGGTGAGGGCACAGATACGCAGTATTTT. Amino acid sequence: CASGEGTDTQYF.

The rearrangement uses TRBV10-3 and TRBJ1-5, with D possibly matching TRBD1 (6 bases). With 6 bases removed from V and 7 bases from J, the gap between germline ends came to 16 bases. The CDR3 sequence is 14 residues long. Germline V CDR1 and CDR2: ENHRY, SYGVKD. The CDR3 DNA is TGTGCCATCAGCGAGACAGGCGGAGAACAGCCCCAGCATTTT. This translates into CAISETGGEQPQHF.

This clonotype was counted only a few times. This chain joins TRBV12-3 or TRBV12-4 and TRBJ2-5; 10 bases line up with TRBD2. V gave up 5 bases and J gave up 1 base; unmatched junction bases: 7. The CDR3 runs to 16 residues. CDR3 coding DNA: TGTGCCAGCAGTCGTGGACTAGCGGAGACCCAAGAGACCCAGTACTTC. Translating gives CASSRGLAETQETQYF.

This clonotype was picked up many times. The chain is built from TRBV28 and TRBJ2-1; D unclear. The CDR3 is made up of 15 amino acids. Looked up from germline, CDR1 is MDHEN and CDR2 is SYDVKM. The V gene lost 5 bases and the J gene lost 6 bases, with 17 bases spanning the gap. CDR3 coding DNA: TGTGCCAGCAGTCCCGTAATAGTAGCTGGCAATGAGCAGTTCTTC. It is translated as CASSPVIVAGNEQFF.

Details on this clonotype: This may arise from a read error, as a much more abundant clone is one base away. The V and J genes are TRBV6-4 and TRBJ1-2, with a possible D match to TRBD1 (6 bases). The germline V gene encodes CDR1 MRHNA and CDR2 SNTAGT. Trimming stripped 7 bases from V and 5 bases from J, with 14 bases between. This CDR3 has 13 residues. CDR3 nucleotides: TGTGCCAGCATGATCGGGGGCACGTATGGCTACACCTTC. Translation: CASMIGGTYGYTF.

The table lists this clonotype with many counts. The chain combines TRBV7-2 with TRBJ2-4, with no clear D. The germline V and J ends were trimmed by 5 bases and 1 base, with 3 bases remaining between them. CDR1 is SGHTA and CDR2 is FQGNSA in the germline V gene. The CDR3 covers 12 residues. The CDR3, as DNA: TGTGCCAGCAGCGCGGCCAAAAACATTCAGTACTTC. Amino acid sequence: CASSAAKNIQYF.

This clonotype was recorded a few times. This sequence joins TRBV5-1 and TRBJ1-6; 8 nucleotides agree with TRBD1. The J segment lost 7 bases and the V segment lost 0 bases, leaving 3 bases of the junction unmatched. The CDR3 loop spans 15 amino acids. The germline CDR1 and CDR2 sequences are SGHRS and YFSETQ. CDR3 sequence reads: CASSLGDRRNSPLHF. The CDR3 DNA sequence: TGCGCCAGCAGCTTGGGGGACAGGAGGAATTCACCCCTCCACTTT.

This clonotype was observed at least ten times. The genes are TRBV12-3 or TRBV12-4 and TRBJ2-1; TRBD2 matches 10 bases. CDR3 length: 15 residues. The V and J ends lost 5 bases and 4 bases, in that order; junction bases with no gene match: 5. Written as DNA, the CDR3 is TGTGCCAGCAGTCCCGGACTAGCGGAGTACAATGAGCAGTTCTTC. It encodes CASSPGLAEYNEQFF.

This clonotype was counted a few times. CDR3 sequence: CASSYTGQGAPEQFF. DNA for the CDR3: TGTGCCAGCAGCTATACGGGACAGGGGGCCCCTGAGCAGTTCTTC. The chain couples TRBV7-9 to TRBJ2-1; 12 nucleotides agree with TRBD1. The CDR3 loop spans 15 amino acids. The germline CDR1 and CDR2 sequences are SEHNR and FQNEAQ (reference sequence). V was clipped by 4 bases and J by 9 bases; unmatched bases: 7.

The CDR3 DNA follows: TGCGCCAGCACCCGGTCACAGAGAGATACGCAGTATTTT. Translating it yields CASTRSQRDTQYF. The genes are TRBV5-1 and TRBJ2-3; D is undetermined. Germline V CDR1 and CDR2: SGHRS, YFSETQ. This CDR3 is 13 amino acids long. The V end lost 6 bases, the J end lost 5 bases, and 13 bases lay between the germline ends.

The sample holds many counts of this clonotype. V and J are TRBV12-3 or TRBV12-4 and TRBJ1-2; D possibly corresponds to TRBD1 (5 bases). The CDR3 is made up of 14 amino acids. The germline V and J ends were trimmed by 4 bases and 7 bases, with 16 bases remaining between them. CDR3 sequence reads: CASSSVQPGGGYTF. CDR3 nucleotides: TGTGCCAGCAGTTCCGTGCAGCCGGGGGGTGGCTACACCTTC.

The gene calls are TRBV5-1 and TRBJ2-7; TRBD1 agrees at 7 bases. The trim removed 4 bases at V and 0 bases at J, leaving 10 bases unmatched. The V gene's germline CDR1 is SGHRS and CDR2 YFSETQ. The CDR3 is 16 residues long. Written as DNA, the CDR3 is TGCGCCAGCAGCATCGCCGGACAGGCGAGCTCCTACGAGCAGTACTTC. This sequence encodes CASSIAGQASSYEQYF.

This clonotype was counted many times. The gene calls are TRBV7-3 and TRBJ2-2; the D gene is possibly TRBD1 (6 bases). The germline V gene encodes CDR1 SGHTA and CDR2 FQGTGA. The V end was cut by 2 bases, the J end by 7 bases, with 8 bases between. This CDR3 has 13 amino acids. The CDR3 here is CASSLSRGGELFF. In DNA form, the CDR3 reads TGTGCCAGCAGCTTATCCAGGGGCGGGGAGCTGTTTTTT.

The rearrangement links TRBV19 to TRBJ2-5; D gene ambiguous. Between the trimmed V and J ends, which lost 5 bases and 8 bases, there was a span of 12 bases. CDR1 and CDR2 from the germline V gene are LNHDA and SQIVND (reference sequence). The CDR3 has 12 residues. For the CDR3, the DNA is TGTGCCAGTAGTGCAACCTTAGGAACCCAGTACTTC. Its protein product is CASSATLGTQYF.

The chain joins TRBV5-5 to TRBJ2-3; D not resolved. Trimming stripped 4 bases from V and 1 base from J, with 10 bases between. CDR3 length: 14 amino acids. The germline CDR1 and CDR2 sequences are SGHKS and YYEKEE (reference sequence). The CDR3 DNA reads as TGTGCCAGCAGCCCCGTAGATGGCACAGATACGCAGTATTTT. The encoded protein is CASSPVDGTDTQYF.

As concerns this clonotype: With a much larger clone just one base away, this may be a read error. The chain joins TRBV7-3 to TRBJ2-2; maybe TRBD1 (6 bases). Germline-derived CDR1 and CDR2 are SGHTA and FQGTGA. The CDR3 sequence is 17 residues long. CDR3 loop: CANSPRPQGLSTGELFF. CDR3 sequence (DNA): TGTGCCAACAGCCCTAGACCCCAGGGGCTGTCCACCGGGGAGCTGTTTTTT.

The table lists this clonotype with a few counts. CDR3 region: CASSGQGDTYEQYF. As DNA, the CDR3 is TGTGCCAGCAGTGGACAGGGAGATACCTACGAGCAGTACTTC. The rearrangement links TRBV6-1 to TRBJ2-7; TRBD1 agrees at 7 bases. The CDR3 covers 14 residues. Germline loops: CDR1 MNHNS, CDR2 SASEGT. J was trimmed by 2 bases and V by 4 bases; bases with no gene match: 5.

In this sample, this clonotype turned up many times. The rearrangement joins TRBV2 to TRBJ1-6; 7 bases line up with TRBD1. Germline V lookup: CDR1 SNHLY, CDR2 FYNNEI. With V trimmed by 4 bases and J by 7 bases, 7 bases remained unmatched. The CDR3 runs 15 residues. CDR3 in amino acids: CASSVMGQTNSPLHF. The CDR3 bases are TGTGCCAGCAGTGTCATGGGACAGACCAATTCACCCCTCCACTTT.

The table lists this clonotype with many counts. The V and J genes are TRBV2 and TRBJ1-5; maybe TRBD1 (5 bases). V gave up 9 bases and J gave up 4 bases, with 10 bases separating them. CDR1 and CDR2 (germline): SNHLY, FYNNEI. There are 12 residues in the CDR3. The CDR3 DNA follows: TGTGCCAGGGGGGAGAAGAATCAGCCCCAGCATTTT. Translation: CARGEKNQPQHF.

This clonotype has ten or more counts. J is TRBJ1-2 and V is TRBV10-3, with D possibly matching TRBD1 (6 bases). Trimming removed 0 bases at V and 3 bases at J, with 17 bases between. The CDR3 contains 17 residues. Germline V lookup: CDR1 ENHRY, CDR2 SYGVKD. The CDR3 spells CAISESMPPAGDYGYTF. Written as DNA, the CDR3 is TGTGCCATCAGTGAGTCAATGCCCCCCGCAGGGGACTATGGCTACACCTTC.

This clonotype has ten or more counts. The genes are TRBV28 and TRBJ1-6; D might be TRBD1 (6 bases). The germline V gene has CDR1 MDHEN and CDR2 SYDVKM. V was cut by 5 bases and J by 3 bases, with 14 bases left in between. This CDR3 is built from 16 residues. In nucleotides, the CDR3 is TGTGCCAGCAGTCCACAGGGACAAGGCTATAATTCACCCCTCCACTTT. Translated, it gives CASSPQGQGYNSPLHF.

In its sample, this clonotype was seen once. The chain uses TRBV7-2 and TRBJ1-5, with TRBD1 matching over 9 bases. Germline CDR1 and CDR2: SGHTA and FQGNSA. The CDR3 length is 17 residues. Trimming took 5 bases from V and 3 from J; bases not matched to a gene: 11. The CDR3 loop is CASSPGTGTPINQPQHF. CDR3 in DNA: TGTGCCAGCAGCCCTGGGACAGGGACCCCGATCAATCAGCCCCAGCATTTT.